Listed below are T cell receptor beta chains from one sample, sequenced in a study of T-cell reconstitution after alpha-beta-depleted transplantation in children. TCRdb used MiXCR to reprocess the PCR reads, holding one entry per CDR3 protein. The sample includes about 200,000 distinct CDR3 sequences, approximately 7% of them seen just once. This material consisted of PBMCs, taken before TCRalphabeta/CD19-depleted stem cell transplant. The receptors here all came from a boy younger than 10 with acute lymphoblastic leukemia, due to receive a stem cell transplant. Each CDR3 is given without its conserved first and last residue. Each record gives: CDR3 protein, V gene, J gene, CDR3 length.

ASSLVLQETQY	TRBV12-3/TRBV12-4	TRBJ2-5	11
ASSPSGLASHSD	TRBV19	TRBJ2-5	12
ASSQDGQGPEAF	TRBV3-1	TRBJ1-1	12
ASSPRDTGELF	TRBV28	TRBJ2-2	11
ASSEVNLITGGYT	TRBV6-1	TRBJ1-2	13
ASSSRQGNQETQY	TRBV5-5	TRBJ2-5	13
ASSLDGVQTSPLH	TRBV5-5	TRBJ1-6	13
ASSQGSKLGDTQY	TRBV3-1	TRBJ2-3	13
AIRAAGERTDTQY	TRBV10-3	TRBJ2-3	13
ASSPPFGVQSYNEQF	TRBV18	TRBJ2-1	15
ASSQDLVSPLH	TRBV14	TRBJ1-6	11
ASSLTSGSHNEQF	TRBV18	TRBJ2-1	13
ASSLEGKSNQPQH	TRBV5-1	TRBJ1-5	13
ASSKWTARNEQF	TRBV11-2	TRBJ2-1	12
ASRGGGTEQY	TRBV2	TRBJ2-7	10
ASSLGTGVYNEQF	TRBV27	TRBJ2-1	13
ASSLEHEQY	TRBV5-1	TRBJ2-7	9
ASSPTGGNSPLH	TRBV5-5	TRBJ1-6	12
ASSLGQASETQY	TRBV12-3/TRBV12-4	TRBJ2-5	12
ASSILGRTNYGYT	TRBV5-6	TRBJ1-2	13
ATSDPGQRAYEQY	TRBV15	TRBJ2-7	13
ASSFYPFQATNEKLF	TRBV12-3/TRBV12-4	TRBJ1-4	15